This T cell receptor beta chain is from a study of a mutant IDH1 vaccine in newly diagnosed glioma. Study details: Patients got their first vaccination 4-6 weeks after radiotherapy alone, or with temozolomide cycles. Most patients had radiochemotherapy with temozolomide before enrollment; others had one alone. Study outcomes and limitations: Pseudoprogression looked unconnected to shifts in top peripheral T cell clonotypes.

On this clone itself: The antigen is unknown.

The sample's time point: week 11, during vaccination. The study gave 300 ug of mutant IDH1 20-mer peptide per vaccine dose, with topical imiquimod. The study enrolled donors with new WHO grade 3 or 4 IDH1-mutant, ATRX-lost astrocytomas. Trimming pared 2 bases from V and 1 base from J, leaving 13 bases between. The V gene's germline CDR1 is SGHNT and CDR2 YYREEE (reference sequence). The CDR3 spans 15 residues. Libraries were prepared by immunoSEQ multiplex PCR; TCRdb keeps only in-frame clonotypes and omits some of them. The sample has 30,000 to 45,000 clones, about 80% seen once. The chain is built from TRBV5-4 and TRBJ2-7; no clear D. The sample consisted of peripheral blood mononuclear cells (PBMCs), taken from a glioma patient whose treatment included an IDH1 peptide vaccine. The receptor was isolated from a woman aged 30 to 39 with glioma. Some clones in this sample may be carry-over from other donors' samples. The DNA for the CDR3 is TGTGCCAGCAGCTTCGGAACAGCTCTATCCTACGAGCAGTACTTC. This translates into CASSFGTALSYEQYF.